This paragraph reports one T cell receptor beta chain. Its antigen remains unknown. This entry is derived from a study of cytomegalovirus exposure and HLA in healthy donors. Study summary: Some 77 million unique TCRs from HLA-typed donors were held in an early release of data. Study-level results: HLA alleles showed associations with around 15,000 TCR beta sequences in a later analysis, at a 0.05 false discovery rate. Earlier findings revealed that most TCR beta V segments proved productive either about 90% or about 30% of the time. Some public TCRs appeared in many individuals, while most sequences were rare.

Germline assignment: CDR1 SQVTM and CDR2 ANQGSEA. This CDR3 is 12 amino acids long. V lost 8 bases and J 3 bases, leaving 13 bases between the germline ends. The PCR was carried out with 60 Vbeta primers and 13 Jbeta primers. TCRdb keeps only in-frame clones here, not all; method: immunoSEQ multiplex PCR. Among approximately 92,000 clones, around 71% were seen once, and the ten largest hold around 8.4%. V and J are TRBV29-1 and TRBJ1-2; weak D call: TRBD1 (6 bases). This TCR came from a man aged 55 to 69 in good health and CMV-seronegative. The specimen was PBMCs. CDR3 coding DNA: TGCAGCTTCTTACAGGGAGACTATGGCTACACCTTC. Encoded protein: CSFLQGDYGYTF.